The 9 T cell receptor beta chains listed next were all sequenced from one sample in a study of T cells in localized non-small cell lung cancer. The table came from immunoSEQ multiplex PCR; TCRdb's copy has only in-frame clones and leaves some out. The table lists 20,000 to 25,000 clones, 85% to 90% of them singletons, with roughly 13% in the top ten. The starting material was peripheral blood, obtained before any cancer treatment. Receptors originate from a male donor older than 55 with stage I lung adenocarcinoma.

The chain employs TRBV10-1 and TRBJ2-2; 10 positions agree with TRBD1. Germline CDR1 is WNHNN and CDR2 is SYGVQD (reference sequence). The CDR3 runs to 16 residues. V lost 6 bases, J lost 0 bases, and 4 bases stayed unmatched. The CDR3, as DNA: TGCGCCAGCAGCGGGACAGGGGCCGCGAACACCGGGGAGCTGTTTTTT. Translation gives CASSGTGAANTGELFF.

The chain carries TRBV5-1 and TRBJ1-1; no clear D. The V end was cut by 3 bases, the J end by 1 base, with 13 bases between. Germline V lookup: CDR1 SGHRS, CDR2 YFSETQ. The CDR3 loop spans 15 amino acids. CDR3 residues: CASSSLGSGNTEAFF. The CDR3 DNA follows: TGCGCCAGCAGCTCCTTGGGATCGGGGAACACTGAAGCTTTCTTT.

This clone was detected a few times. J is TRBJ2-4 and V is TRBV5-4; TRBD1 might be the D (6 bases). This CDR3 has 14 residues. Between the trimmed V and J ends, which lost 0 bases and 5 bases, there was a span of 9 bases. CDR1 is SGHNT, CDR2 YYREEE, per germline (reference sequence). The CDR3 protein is CASSLEAGENIQYF. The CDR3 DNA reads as TGTGCCAGCAGCTTGGAAGCAGGGGAAAACATTCAGTACTTC. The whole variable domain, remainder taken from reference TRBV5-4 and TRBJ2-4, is ETGVTQSPTHLIKTRGQQVTLRCSSQSGHNTVSWYQQALGQGPQFIFQYYREEENGRGNFPPRFSGLQFPNYSSELNVNALELDDSALYLCASSLEAGENIQYFGAGTRLSVL.

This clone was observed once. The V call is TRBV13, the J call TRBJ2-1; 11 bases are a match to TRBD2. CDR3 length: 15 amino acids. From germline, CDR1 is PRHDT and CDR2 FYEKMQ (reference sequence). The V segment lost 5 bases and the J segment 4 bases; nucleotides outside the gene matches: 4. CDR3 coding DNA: TGTGCCAGCAGCATTACTAGCGGGGGTTACAATGAGCAGTTCTTC. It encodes CASSITSGGYNEQFF.

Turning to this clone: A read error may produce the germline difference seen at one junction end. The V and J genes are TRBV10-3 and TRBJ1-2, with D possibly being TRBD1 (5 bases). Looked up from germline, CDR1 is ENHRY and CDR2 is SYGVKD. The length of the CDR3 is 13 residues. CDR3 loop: CASSRQGIYGYTF. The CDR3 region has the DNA TGTGCCAGCAGTAGGCAGGGAATCTATGGCTACACCTTC.

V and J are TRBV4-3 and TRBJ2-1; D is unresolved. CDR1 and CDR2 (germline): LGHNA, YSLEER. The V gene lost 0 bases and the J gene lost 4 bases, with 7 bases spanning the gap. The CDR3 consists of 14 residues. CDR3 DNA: TGCGCCAGCAGCCAAGATAACTCTTACAATGAGCAGTTCTTC. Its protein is CASSQDNSYNEQFF.

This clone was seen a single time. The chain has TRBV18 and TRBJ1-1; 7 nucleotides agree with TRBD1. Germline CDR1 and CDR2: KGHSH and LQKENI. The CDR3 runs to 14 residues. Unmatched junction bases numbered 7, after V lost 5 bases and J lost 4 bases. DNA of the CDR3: TGTGCCAGCTCAGCCAGTGGGGACAGCACTGAAGCTTTCTTT. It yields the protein CASSASGDSTEAFF.

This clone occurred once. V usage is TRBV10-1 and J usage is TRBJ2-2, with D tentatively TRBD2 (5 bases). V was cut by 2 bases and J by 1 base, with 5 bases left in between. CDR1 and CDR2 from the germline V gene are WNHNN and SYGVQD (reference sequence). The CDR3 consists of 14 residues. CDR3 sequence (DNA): TGCGCCAGCAGTGAGAGCGGGAACACCGGGGAGCTGTTTTTT. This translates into CASSESGNTGELFF.

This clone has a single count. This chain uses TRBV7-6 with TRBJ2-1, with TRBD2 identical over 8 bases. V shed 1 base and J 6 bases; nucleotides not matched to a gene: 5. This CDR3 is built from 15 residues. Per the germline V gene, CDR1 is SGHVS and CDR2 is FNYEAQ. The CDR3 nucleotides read TGTGCCAGCAGCTTAGGAAGCGGGGGCATCAATGAGCAGTTCTTC. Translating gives CASSLGSGGINEQFF.